The 15 T cell receptor beta chains given below trace back to one sample, sequenced in a study of T cell responses to AZD1222 COVID-19 vaccine. Here immunoSEQ multiplex PCR was the method, and the copy in TCRdb shows in-frame clones only, minus some. The table includes more than 95,000 clones, over 85% detected once. The source material was peripheral blood, sampled on day 0 of AZD1222 vaccination. These receptors all stem from an adult in good health.

This chain joins TRBV5-1 and TRBJ2-7; TRBD1 agrees at 12 bases. Germline V gives CDR1 SGHRS, CDR2 YFSETQ. The CDR3 loop spans 15 amino acids. V was pared by 4 bases and J by 3 bases, with 5 bases of the junction left unmatched. CDR3 sequence reads: CASSPGTGGYYEQYF. CDR3 coding DNA: TGCGCCAGCAGCCCCGGGACAGGGGGCTACTACGAGCAGTACTTC.

This rearrangement joins TRBV7-8 to TRBJ2-3; D is undetermined. The CDR3 runs 15 residues. Trimming cost V 4 bases and J 0 bases, with 11 bases left between them. Germline loops: CDR1 SGHVS, CDR2 FQNEAQ. CDR3 protein: CASSSLVRSTDTQYF. The CDR3 nucleotides read TGTGCCAGCAGCTCACTCGTGAGAAGCACAGATACGCAGTATTTT.

CDR3 amino acids: CASSSAVNGDHSYNEQFF. CDR3 in DNA: TGTGCCAGCAGCTCAGCCGTCAATGGCGACCACTCCTACAATGAGCAGTTCTTC. The chain has TRBV13 and TRBJ2-1; D is ambiguous. CDR1 is PRHDT, CDR2 FYEKMQ, per germline (reference sequence). Between the trimmed V and J ends, which lost 4 bases and 0 bases, there was a span of 19 bases. The CDR3 sequence is 18 residues long.

V gene TRBV6-5 combines with J gene TRBJ2-7; no reliable D call. The V and J ends lost 5 bases and 3 bases respectively, with 14 bases between them. CDR1 MNHEY and CDR2 SVGAGI come from the germline V gene. The CDR3 is 14 amino acids. CDR3 sequence (DNA): TGTGCCAGCAGTCGTATGGTAGACCTCTACGAGCAGTACTTC. Its protein is CASSRMVDLYEQYF.

This chain joins TRBV18 and TRBJ1-2; 11 nucleotides agree with TRBD1. Trimming cost V 5 bases and J 6 bases; bases outside gene matches: 8. Germline V gene sequence: CDR1 KGHSH, CDR2 LQKENI. The CDR3 runs to 15 residues. As DNA, the CDR3 is TGTGCCAGCTCAAGGGACAGGGGGAGTTTCGATGGCTACACCTTC. Its protein product is CASSRDRGSFDGYTF.

This chain links TRBV12-3 or TRBV12-4 with TRBJ1-6; D is undetermined. The CDR3 sequence is 13 residues long. Trimming took off 5 bases at V and 8 bases at J, with 10 bases between the two ends. The CDR3 is CASSQRRDSPLHF. DNA of the CDR3: TGTGCCAGCAGTCAAAGACGGGATTCACCCCTCCACTTT.

This CDR3 is CASSIGGQGPRSYEQYF. CDR3 in DNA: TGTGCCAGTAGTATCGGCGGGCAGGGCCCCCGCTCCTACGAGCAGTACTTC. The V gene is TRBV19, the J gene TRBJ2-7; D may match TRBD1 or TRBD2 (5 bases each). The CDR3 sequence is 17 residues long. CDR1 is LNHDA, CDR2 SQIVND, per germline (reference sequence). With 3 bases removed from V and 0 bases from J, the gap between germline ends came to 18 bases.

The CDR3 sequence is CASSGLQGGTNEKLFF. As DNA, the CDR3 is TGTGCCAGCTCAGGGCTTCAGGGTGGAACTAATGAAAAACTGTTTTTT. The chain is built from TRBV18 and TRBJ1-4; perhaps TRBD1 as D (5 bases). This CDR3 has 16 amino acids. The germline CDR1 and CDR2 sequences are KGHSH and LQKENI. Trimming removed 5 bases at V and 1 base at J, with 14 bases between.

The chain employs TRBV3-1 (or the pseudogene TRBV3-2) and TRBJ2-2; D not resolved. V was cut by 1 base and J by 4 bases, with 7 bases left in between. This CDR3 contains 14 residues. The germline CDR1 and CDR2 sequences are LGHDT and YNNKEL (reference sequence). The CDR3 loop reads CASSQGGVTGELFF. The CDR3 bases are TGTGCCAGCAGCCAAGGGGGTGTCACCGGGGAGCTGTTTTTT.

CDR3 loop: CATSRDGQRPYEQYF. The CDR3 nucleotides read TGTGCCACCAGCAGAGATGGACAGAGACCTTACGAGCAGTACTTC. The chain links TRBV15 to TRBJ2-7; D possibly corresponds to TRBD1 (6 bases). CDR3 length equals 15 residues. With 0 bases removed from V and 4 bases from J, the gap between germline ends came to 13 bases. Germline-derived CDR1 and CDR2 are LNHNV and YYDKDF (reference sequence).

This chain uses TRBV9 with TRBJ2-7, with 7 nucleotides matching TRBD1. Germline CDR1 is SGDLS and CDR2 is YYNGEE. The CDR3 covers 14 residues. V trimming: 2 bases; J trimming: 2 bases; junction bases outside the gene matches: 4. DNA for the CDR3: TGTGCCAGCAGCGTGGCAGGGACAGCCTACGAGCAGTACTTC. Amino acid sequence: CASSVAGTAYEQYF.

The V gene is TRBV6-5, the J gene TRBJ2-1, with 7 bases fitting TRBD2. V dropped 2 bases and J dropped 8; count of bases not matched to a gene: 9. CDR3 length: 15 residues. Germline V gene sequence: CDR1 MNHEY, CDR2 SVGAGI. The CDR3 protein is CASSYGGRILDEQFF. The CDR3 DNA is TGTGCCAGCAGTTACGGCGGGAGAATTTTGGATGAGCAGTTCTTC.

The gene calls are TRBV28 and TRBJ1-5; D perhaps matches TRBD1 (6 bases). With 8 bases removed from V and 11 bases from J, the gap between germline ends came to 28 bases. Germline lookup yields CDR1 MDHEN and CDR2 SYDVKM. This CDR3 has 16 residues. CDR3 nucleotide sequence: TGTGCCAGCCGCCAAAGGGGACACGGGGATTTGTTGTCCCAGCATTTT. Its protein product is CASRQRGHGDLLSQHF.

This clone was detected a few times. The V gene is TRBV15, the J gene TRBJ2-7; a weak D match, TRBD1 (5 bases). V lost 5 bases, J lost 4 bases, and 15 bases lay in between. The CDR3 extends over 14 amino acids. CDR1 and CDR2 (germline): LNHNV, YYDKDF (reference sequence). The CDR3 nucleotides are TGTGCCACCAGCGCCGACTTGGACACGTACGAGCAGTACTTC. Translated: CATSADLDTYEQYF.

The CDR3 region has the DNA TGCGCCAGCAGCTTACAGGGGGGTAATGAAAAACTGTTTTTT. This encodes CASSLQGGNEKLFF. This rearrangement joins TRBV5-1 to TRBJ1-4; TRBD1 matches 8 bases. This CDR3 region has 14 residues. CDR1 SGHRS and CDR2 YFSETQ come from the germline V gene. The V gene end was trimmed by 2 bases and the J gene end by 4 bases; junction bases not matched to a gene: 1.